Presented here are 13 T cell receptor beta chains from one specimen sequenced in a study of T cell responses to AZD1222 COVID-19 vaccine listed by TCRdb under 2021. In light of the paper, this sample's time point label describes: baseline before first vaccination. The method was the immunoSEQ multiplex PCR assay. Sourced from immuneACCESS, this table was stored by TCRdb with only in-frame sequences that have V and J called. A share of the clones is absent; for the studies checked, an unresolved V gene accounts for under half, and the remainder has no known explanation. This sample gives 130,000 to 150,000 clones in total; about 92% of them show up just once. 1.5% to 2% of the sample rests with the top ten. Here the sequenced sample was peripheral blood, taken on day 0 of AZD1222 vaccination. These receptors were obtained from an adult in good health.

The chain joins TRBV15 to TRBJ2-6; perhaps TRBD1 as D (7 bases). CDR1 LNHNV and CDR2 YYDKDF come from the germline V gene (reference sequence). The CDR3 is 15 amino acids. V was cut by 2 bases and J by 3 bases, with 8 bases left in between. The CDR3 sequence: CATSRQGGGANVLTF. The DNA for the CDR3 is TGTGCCACCAGCAGACAGGGGGGTGGGGCCAACGTCCTGACTTTC. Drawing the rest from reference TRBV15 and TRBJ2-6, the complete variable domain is DAMVIQNPRYQVTQFGKPVTLSCSQTLNHNVMYWYQQKSSQAPKLLFHYYDKDFNNEADTPDNFQSRRPNTSFCFLDIRSPGLGDTAMYLCATSRQGGGANVLTFGAGSRLTVL.

The chain's CDR3 is CASSPETGSNQPQHF. CDR3 coding DNA: TGTGCCAGCTCACCAGAGACAGGGTCAAATCAGCCCCAGCATTTT. The genes are TRBV18 and TRBJ1-5, with 7 bases fitting TRBD1. Germline lookup yields CDR1 KGHSH and CDR2 LQKENI. The CDR3 covers 15 residues. With V trimmed by 2 bases and J by 4 bases, 5 bases remained unmatched.

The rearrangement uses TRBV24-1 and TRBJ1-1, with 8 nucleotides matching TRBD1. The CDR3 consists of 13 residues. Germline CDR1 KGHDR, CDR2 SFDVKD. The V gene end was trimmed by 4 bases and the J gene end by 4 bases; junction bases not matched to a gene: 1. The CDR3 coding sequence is TGTGCCACCAGTGAACAGGGGGGCACTGAAGCTTTCTTT. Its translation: CATSEQGGTEAFF.

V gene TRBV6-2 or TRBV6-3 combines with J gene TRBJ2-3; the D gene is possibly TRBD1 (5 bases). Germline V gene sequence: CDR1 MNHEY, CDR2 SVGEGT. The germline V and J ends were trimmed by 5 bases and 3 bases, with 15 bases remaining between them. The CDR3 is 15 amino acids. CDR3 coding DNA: TGTGCCAGCAGTCTGACAGCCATAAGAACAGATACGCAGTATTTT. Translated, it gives CASSLTAIRTDTQYF.

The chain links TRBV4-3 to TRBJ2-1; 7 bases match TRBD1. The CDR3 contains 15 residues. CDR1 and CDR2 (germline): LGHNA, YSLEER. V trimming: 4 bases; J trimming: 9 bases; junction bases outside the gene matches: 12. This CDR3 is CASSRYYDRAGEQFF. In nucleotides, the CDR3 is TGCGCCAGCAGCCGATACTATGACAGGGCGGGTGAGCAGTTCTTC.

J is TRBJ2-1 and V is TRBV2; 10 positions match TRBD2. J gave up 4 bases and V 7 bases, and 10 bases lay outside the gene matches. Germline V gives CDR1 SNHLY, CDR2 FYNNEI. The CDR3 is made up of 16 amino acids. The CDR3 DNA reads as TGTGCCAGCAATGGGGCCCGGACTAGCGGATACAATGAGCAGTTCTTC. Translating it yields CASNGARTSGYNEQFF.

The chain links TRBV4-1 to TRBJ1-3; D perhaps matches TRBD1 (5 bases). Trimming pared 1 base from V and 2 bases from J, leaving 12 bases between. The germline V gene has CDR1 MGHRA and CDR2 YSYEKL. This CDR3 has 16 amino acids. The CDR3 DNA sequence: TGCGCCAGCAGCCAAGTCAGGGCAGGCGCTGGAAACACCATATATTTT. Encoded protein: CASSQVRAGAGNTIYF.

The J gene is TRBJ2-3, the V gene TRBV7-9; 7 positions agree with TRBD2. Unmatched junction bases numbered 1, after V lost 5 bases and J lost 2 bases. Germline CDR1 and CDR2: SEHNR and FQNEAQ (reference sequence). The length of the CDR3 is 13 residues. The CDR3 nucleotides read TGTGCCAGCAGCCAGCGGGACACAGATACGCAGTATTTT. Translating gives CASSQRDTDTQYF. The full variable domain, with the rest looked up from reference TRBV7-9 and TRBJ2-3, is DTGVSQNPRHKITKRGQNVTFRCDPISEHNRLYWYRQTLGQGPEFLTYFQNEAQLEKSRLLSDRFSAERPKGSFSTLEIQRTEQGDSAMYLCASSQRDTDTQYFGPGTRLTVL.

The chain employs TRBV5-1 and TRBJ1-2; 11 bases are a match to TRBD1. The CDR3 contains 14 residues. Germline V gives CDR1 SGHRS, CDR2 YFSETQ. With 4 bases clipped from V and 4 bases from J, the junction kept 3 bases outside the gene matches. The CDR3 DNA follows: TGCGCCAGCAGCCCCGGACAGGGGGCCTATGGCTACACCTTC. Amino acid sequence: CASSPGQGAYGYTF.

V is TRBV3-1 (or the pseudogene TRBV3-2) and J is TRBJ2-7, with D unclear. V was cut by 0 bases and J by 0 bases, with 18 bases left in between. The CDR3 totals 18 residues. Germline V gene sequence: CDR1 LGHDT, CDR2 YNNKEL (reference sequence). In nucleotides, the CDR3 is TGTGCCAGCAGCCAAGATCTAGGACGGCATTGGAGCTCCTACGAGCAGTACTTC. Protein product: CASSQDLGRHWSSYEQYF.

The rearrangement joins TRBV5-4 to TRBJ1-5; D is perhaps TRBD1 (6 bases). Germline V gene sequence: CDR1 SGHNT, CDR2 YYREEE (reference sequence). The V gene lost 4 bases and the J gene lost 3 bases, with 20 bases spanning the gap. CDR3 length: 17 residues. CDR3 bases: TGTGCCAGCAGCGACGCAGGGGAGGGTGGGTTCAATCAGCCCCAGCATTTT. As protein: CASSDAGEGGFNQPQHF.

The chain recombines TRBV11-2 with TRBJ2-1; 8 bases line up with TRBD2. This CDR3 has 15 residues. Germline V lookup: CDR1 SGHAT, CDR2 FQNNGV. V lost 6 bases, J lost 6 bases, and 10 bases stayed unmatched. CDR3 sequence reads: CASRPPGLGSNEQFF. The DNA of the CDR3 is TGTGCCAGCAGACCACCGGGACTAGGAAGCAATGAGCAGTTCTTC.

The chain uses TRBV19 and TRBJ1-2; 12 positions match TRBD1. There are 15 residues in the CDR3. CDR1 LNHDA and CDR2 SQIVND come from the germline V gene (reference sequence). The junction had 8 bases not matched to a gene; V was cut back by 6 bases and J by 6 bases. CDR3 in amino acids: CASRGTGGSPNGYTF. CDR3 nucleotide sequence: TGTGCCAGTAGGGGGACAGGGGGCTCCCCCAATGGCTACACCTTC. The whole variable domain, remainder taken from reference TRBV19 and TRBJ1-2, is DGGITQSPKYLFRKEGQNVTLSCEQNLNHDAMYWYRQDPGQGLRLIYYSQIVNDFQKGDIAEGYSVSREKKESFPLTVTSAQKNPTAFYLCASRGTGGSPNGYTFGSGTRLTVV.